The source of this T cell receptor (beta chain) is a study of human thymus T cells. Method: immunoSEQ multiplex PCR; TCRdb's copy keeps in-frame clones and lacks some. There are tens of thousands of clones in the sample; 85% to 95% occur only once, and about 0.03% lies in the top ten. V lost 1 base, J lost 6 bases, and 25 bases lay in between. In germline, CDR1 is GTSNPN, CDR2 SVGIG (reference sequence). This CDR3 has 17 amino acids. Surgeons resected thymus tissue during corrective heart surgery. This clone was picked up one time. V usage is TRBV30 and J usage is TRBJ2-7; D possibly matches TRBD1 or TRBD2 (6 bases each). The sequencing input was thymus tissue. The TCR sequence derives from a girl in the first two years of life with a congenital heart defect but otherwise immunologically healthy. CDR3 DNA sequence: TGTGCCTGGAGTGGCCCCGGGACATCCTCGCCCGGGGGCGAGCAGTACTTC. Translated: CAWSGPGTSSPGGEQYF.